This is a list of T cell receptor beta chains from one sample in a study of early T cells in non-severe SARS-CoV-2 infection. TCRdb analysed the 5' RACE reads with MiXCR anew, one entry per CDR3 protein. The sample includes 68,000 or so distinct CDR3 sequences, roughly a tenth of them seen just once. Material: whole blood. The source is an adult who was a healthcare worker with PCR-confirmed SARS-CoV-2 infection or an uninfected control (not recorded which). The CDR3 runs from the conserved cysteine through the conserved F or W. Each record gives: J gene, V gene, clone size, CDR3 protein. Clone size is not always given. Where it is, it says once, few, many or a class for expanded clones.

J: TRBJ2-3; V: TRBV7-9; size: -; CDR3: CASRTWEATDTQYF
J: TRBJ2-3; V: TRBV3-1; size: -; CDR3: CASSREAGGDTQYF
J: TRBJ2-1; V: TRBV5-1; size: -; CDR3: CASSLGGLAGIDEQFF
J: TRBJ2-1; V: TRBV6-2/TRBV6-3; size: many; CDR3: CASSPGLVSNEQFF
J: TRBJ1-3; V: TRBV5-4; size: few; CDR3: CASSLDSQVGNTIYF
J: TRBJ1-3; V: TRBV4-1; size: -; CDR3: CASSQDRTGDNTIYF
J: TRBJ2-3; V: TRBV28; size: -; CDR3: CASSQNSGRRTDTQYF
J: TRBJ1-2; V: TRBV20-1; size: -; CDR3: CSAIRDAGGYTF
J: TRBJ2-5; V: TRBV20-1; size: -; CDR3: CSADSGNKETQYF
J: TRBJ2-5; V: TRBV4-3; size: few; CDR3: CASSQDRETQETQYF
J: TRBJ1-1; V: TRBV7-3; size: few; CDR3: CASSPGARTEAFF
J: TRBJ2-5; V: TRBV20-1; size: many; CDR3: CSARDPLKWSETQYF
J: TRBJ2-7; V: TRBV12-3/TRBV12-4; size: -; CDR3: CASSSGFEQYF
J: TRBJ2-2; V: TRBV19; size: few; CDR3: CASSKAIRGTGELFF
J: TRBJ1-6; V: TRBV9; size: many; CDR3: CASSGQDTPLHF
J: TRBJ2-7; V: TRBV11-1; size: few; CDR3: CASSPRDFYEQYF
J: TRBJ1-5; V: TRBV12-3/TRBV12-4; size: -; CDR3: CASSSRANQPQHF
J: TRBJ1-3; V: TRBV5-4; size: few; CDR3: CASSLRGLGNTIYF
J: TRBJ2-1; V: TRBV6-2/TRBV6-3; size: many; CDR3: CASRKGNEQFF
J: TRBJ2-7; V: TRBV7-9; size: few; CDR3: CASSLGGGRSYEQYF
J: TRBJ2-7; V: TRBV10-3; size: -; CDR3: CAISESDNYYEQYF
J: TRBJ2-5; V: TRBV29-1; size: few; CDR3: CSVVLAAGQETQYF
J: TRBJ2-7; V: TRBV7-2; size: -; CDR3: CASSAAGIFREQYF
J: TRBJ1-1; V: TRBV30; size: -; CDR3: CAWSNSPMNTEAFF
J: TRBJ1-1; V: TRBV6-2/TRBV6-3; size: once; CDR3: CASAKPEGDHTEAFF
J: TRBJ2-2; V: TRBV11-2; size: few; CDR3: CASSAGTSGGELFF
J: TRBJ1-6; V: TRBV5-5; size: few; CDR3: CASSHDRFNSPLHF
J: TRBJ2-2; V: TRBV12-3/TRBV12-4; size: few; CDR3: CASSFTSGFAGELFF
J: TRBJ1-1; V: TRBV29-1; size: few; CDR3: CSGLDTEAFF
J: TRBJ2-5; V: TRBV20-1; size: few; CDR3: CSARRDLQETQYF
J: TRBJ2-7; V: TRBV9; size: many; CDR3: CASSVTSVSYEQYF
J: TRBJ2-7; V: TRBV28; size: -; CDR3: CASGSASREQYF
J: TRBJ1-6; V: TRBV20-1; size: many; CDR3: CSARGSGGISLENSPLHF
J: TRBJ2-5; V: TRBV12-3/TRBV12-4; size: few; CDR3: CASRLLGQETQYF
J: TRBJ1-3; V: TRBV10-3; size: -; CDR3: CAISESSAVRNTIYF
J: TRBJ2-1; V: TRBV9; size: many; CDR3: CASSVDGGRAGDEQFF
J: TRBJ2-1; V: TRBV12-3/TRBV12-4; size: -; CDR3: CASSFRPQSEQFF
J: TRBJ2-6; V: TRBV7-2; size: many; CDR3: CASSLSPPTVSGANVLTF
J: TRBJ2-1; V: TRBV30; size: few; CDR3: CAWSGRVTYNEQFF
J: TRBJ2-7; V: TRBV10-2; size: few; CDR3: CASRGLAGYEQYF
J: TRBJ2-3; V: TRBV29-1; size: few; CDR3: CSGKPSGRTDTQYF